One and the same sample provided the 5 T cell receptor beta chains below, sequenced in a study of early T cells in non-severe SARS-CoV-2 infection. Using its own MiXCR run on the 5' RACE reads, TCRdb lists one record per CDR3 protein. In the table there are roughly 48,000 distinct CDR3 sequences, around 8% of which are singletons. The sequenced sample consisted of whole blood. The receptor source for this set is an adult who was a healthcare worker with PCR-confirmed SARS-CoV-2 infection or an uninfected control (not recorded which).

This clonotype was picked up many times. This chain uses TRBV9 with TRBJ2-7; a possible D gene is TRBD2 (5 bases). V was pared by 4 bases and J by 2 bases, with 13 bases between. Germline CDR1 is SGDLS and CDR2 is YYNGEE. This CDR3 has 14 residues. The CDR3 sequence is CASSPRTVTYEQYF. As DNA, the CDR3 is TGTGCCAGCAGCCCACGGACTGTGACCTACGAGCAGTACTTC.

This rearrangement joins TRBV4-1 to TRBJ2-3; TRBD2 is a possible D gene (7 bases). Germline V CDR1 and CDR2: MGHRA, YSYEKL. With 1 base removed from V and 9 bases from J, the gap between germline ends came to 8 bases. CDR3 size: 12 residues. The CDR3 region has the DNA TGCGCCAGCAGCCAAGCGGGGGGCACGCAGTATTTT. Encoded protein: CASSQAGGTQYF.

In this sample, this clonotype turned up many times. The chain links TRBV28 to TRBJ1-2; the match to TRBD1 covers 9 bases. Germline V CDR1 and CDR2: MDHEN, SYDVKM. Trimming removed 3 bases from V and 1 base from J; junction bases left unmatched: 6. The CDR3 extends over 16 amino acids. CDR3 bases: TGTGCCAGCAGTTTGGCTGGGACAGGGTATAACTATGGCTACACCTTC. It yields the protein CASSLAGTGYNYGYTF.

This clonotype was counted a few times. The chain has TRBV4-3 and TRBJ2-1; TRBD1 is a possible D gene (5 bases). V lost 1 base and J 2 bases, leaving 9 bases between the germline ends. From germline, CDR1 is LGHNA and CDR2 YSLEER. This CDR3 comprises 15 residues. CDR3 in DNA: TGCGCCAGCAGCCAAGGTGAGACAGCCTACAATGAGCAGTTCTTC. This gives the protein CASSQGETAYNEQFF.

This sequence joins TRBV6-5 and TRBJ2-5; D not resolved. V was shortened by 5 bases and J by 5 bases, with 9 bases between the two germline ends. The length of the CDR3 is 12 residues. Germline-derived CDR1 and CDR2 are MNHEY and SVGAGI. CDR3 sequence reads: CASSHQRETQYF. For the CDR3, the DNA is TGTGCCAGCAGTCACCAACGTGAGACCCAGTACTTC.